A single sample is the source of the 16 T cell receptor beta chains below, sequenced in a study of shared T cell receptors in the human thymus. The method was immunoSEQ multiplex PCR; TCRdb's version includes in-frame clones alone and lacks a portion of them. The sample gives hundreds of thousands of clones, over 75% of which show up once; around 0.0094% is in the top ten. The same sample was also studied in work on human thymus T cells.

Sequenced material: thymocytes. The source is a girl under three years old with a congenital heart defect.

The chain carries TRBV18 and TRBJ2-4; D might be TRBD2 (6 bases). This CDR3 has 15 amino acids. The V gene lost 3 bases and the J gene lost 8 bases, with 17 bases spanning the gap. Germline CDR1 and CDR2: KGHSH and LQKENI. CDR3 loop: CASSPQAGSADIQYF. The CDR3 DNA follows: TGTGCCAGCTCACCCCAGGCGGGGTCAGCAGACATTCAGTACTTC.

This clone has only one observation. The gene calls are TRBV28 and TRBJ1-5; 9 bases fit TRBD1. V trimming: 0 bases; J trimming: 9 bases; junction bases outside the gene matches: 6. The CDR3 has 15 amino acids. Germline CDR1 and CDR2: MDHEN and SYDVKM. This chain's CDR3 is CASSLWDRGNTPQHF. The CDR3 nucleotides read TGTGCCAGCAGTTTATGGGACAGGGGAAATACGCCCCAGCATTTT.

The V gene is TRBV9, the J gene TRBJ1-1, with D maybe TRBD1 (5 bases). Trimming cost V 4 bases and J 4 bases, with 26 bases left between them. The CDR3 is made up of 18 amino acids. Germline lookup yields CDR1 SGDLS and CDR2 YYNGEE. CDR3 in amino acids: CASSFLRQSDFSTTEAFF. In nucleotides, the CDR3 is TGTGCCAGCAGCTTCTTGAGACAGTCCGACTTTTCGACCACTGAAGCTTTCTTT.

This rearrangement joins TRBV7-8 to TRBJ2-1, with 11 bases fitting TRBD2. CDR1 is SGHVS, CDR2 FQNEAQ, per germline. V shed 2 bases, J shed 10 bases, and the junction held 7 bases outside the gene matches. The CDR3 is 15 amino acids. DNA of the CDR3: TGTGCCAGCAGCTTACGGGCTAGCGGGGGGCCCGAGCAGTTCTTC. Translation gives CASSLRASGGPEQFF.

This clone was seen a few times. Here the CDR3 DNA reads TGTGCCAGCAGCTTCAAGGACAGGGGGAACAGCTACACCTTC. The encoded protein is CASSFKDRGNSYTF. The chain carries TRBV7-8 and TRBJ1-2; 10 bases line up with TRBD1. The trim removed 3 bases at V and 9 bases at J, leaving 7 bases unmatched. The germline CDR1 and CDR2 sequences are SGHVS and FQNEAQ. The CDR3 length is 14 residues.

The J gene is TRBJ1-1, the V gene TRBV5-4; D may be TRBD1 (6 bases). CDR1 is SGHNT, CDR2 YYREEE, per germline (reference sequence). The CDR3 extends over 17 amino acids. Trimming cost V 5 bases and J 6 bases, with 26 bases left between them. The CDR3 spells CASRPDRQEMFRAEAFF. The CDR3 nucleotides read TGTGCCAGCAGACCCGACCGACAGGAGATGTTTCGGGCTGAAGCTTTCTTT.

The chain joins TRBV28 to TRBJ2-2, with 9 positions matching TRBD1. Germline values: CDR1 MDHEN, CDR2 SYDVKM. This CDR3 comprises 16 residues. Unmatched junction bases numbered 15, after V lost 8 bases and J lost 8 bases. The CDR3 bases are TGTGCCAGCCTAGGGACAGGGCGAAGAGTGGGAGGGGAGCTGTTTTTT. Residues: CASLGTGRRVGGELFF. The variable domain in full, with the rest retrieved from reference TRBV28 and TRBJ2-2, is DVKVTQSSRYLVKRTGEKVFLECVQDMDHENMFWYRQDPGLGLRLIYFSYDVKMKEKGDIPEGYSVSREKKERFSLILESASTNQTSMYLCASLGTGRRVGGELFFGEGSRLTVL.

The chain couples TRBV7-9 to TRBJ1-4; possible D gene TRBD1, 6 bases. CDR1 SEHNR and CDR2 FQNEAQ come from the germline V gene (reference sequence). V was shortened by 5 bases and J by 5 bases, with 21 bases between the two germline ends. The CDR3 loop spans 17 amino acids. The CDR3 sequence is CASSPGTRADLNEKLFF. In DNA, the CDR3 is TGTGCCAGCAGCCCCGGGACAAGGGCCGACCTAAATGAAAAACTGTTTTTT.

The chain uses TRBV6-1 and TRBJ2-3, with 9 positions matching TRBD2. The J segment lost 1 base and the V segment lost 2 bases, leaving 7 bases of the junction unmatched. The CDR3 runs to 17 residues. In germline, CDR1 is MNHNS, CDR2 SASEGT. The CDR3 here is CASSEPPQRGGTDTQYF. CDR3 nucleotides: TGTGCCAGCAGTGAACCCCCCCAGCGGGGGGGCACAGATACGCAGTATTTT.

The V and J genes are TRBV9 and TRBJ2-3, with 7 bases matching TRBD1. The ends lost 2 bases at V and 1 base at J; junction bases unmatched: 10. The CDR3 covers 17 residues. Looked up from germline, CDR1 is SGDLS and CDR2 is YYNGEE. The CDR3 nucleotides are TGTGCCAGCAGCGTCGACAGGGCTAGCCGTCGCACAGATACGCAGTATTTT. Amino acid sequence: CASSVDRASRRTDTQYF. Drawing the rest from reference TRBV9 and TRBJ2-3, the complete variable domain is DSGVTQTPKHLITATGQRVTLRCSPRSGDLSVYWYQQSLDQGLQFLIQYYNGEERAKGNILERFSAQQFPDLHSELNLSSLELGDSALYFCASSVDRASRRTDTQYFGPGTRLTVL.

The V and J genes are TRBV2 and TRBJ1-2, with 10 nucleotides matching TRBD1. V dropped 4 bases and J dropped 8; count of bases not matched to a gene: 4. In germline, CDR1 is SNHLY, CDR2 FYNNEI. CDR3 length equals 13 residues. The CDR3 sequence: CASSGQGAGGYTF. The CDR3 bases are TGTGCCAGCAGTGGACAGGGGGCGGGAGGCTACACCTTC. Looking up the rest from reference TRBV2 and TRBJ1-2 gives the full variable domain: EPEVTQTPSHQVTQMGQEVILRCVPISNHLYFYWYRQILGQKVEFLVSFYNNEISEKSEIFDDQFSVERPDGSNFTLKIRSTKLEDSAMYFCASSGQGAGGYTFGSGTRLTVV.

The chain recombines TRBV7-9 with TRBJ1-2; 9 bases fit TRBD1. CDR3 size: 17 residues. V was pared by 2 bases and J by 8 bases, with 15 bases of the junction left unmatched. Germline V gene data show CDR1 as SEHNR and CDR2 as FQNEAQ (reference sequence). For the CDR3, the DNA is TGTGCCAGCAGCTTACGCCCGGGACAGGGATTATGGGGCGGCTACACCTTC. Amino acids: CASSLRPGQGLWGGYTF.

This clone is a singleton in its sample. DNA for the CDR3: TGTGCCAGCAGTTCAGAGACAGGGGGCCATGGCTACACCTTC. Residues: CASSSETGGHGYTF. This chain links TRBV27 with TRBJ1-2; TRBD1 agrees at 10 bases. The CDR3 spans 14 residues. Per the germline V gene, CDR1 is MNHEY and CDR2 is SMNVEV (reference sequence). The trim removed 4 bases at V and 6 bases at J, leaving 5 bases unmatched.

The rearrangement links TRBV5-8 to TRBJ1-1, with TRBD1 matching over 7 bases. Per the germline V gene, CDR1 is SGHTS and CDR2 is YDEGEE. The CDR3 is made up of 20 amino acids. V was pared by 0 bases and J by 5 bases, with 22 bases of the junction left unmatched. CDR3: CASSLEVGEDRFVAGTEAFF. The CDR3 nucleotides read TGTGCCAGCAGCTTGGAAGTTGGGGAGGACAGGTTCGTCGCGGGGACTGAAGCTTTCTTT.

This rearrangement joins TRBV12-5 to TRBJ2-7, with TRBD1 matching 9 bases. V lost 4 bases and J lost 0; bases outside the gene matches: 19. The CDR3 loop spans 20 amino acids. Germline V gene data show CDR1 as LGHNT and CDR2 as FRNRAP. For the CDR3, the DNA is TGTGCTAGTGGTTCCCAGATCGGGACAGGGAGGTTTCGCCACTCCTACGAGCAGTACTTC. Protein: CASGSQIGTGRFRHSYEQYF.

The chain employs TRBV7-8 and TRBJ1-1; maybe TRBD1 (6 bases). This CDR3 comprises 13 residues. V was pared by 1 base and J by 8 bases, with 11 bases between. Germline V gene lookup returns CDR1 SGHVS and CDR2 FQNEAQ. The CDR3 spells CASSLEEGTEAFF. The CDR3 region has the DNA TGTGCCAGCAGCTTAGAAGAGGGGACAGAAGCTTTCTTT.